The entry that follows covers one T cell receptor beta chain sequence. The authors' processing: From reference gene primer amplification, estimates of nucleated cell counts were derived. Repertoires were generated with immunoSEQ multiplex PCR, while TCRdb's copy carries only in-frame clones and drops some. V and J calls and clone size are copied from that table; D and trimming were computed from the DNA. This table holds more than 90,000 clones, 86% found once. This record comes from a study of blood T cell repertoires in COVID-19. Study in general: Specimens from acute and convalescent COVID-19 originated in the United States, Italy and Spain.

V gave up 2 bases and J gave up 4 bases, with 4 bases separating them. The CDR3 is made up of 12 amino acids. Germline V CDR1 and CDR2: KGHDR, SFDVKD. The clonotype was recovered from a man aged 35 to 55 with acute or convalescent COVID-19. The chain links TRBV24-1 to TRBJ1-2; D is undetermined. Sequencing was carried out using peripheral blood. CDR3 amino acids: CATSDSSYGYTF. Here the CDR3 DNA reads TGTGCCACCAGTGATTCCAGCTATGGCTACACCTTC.